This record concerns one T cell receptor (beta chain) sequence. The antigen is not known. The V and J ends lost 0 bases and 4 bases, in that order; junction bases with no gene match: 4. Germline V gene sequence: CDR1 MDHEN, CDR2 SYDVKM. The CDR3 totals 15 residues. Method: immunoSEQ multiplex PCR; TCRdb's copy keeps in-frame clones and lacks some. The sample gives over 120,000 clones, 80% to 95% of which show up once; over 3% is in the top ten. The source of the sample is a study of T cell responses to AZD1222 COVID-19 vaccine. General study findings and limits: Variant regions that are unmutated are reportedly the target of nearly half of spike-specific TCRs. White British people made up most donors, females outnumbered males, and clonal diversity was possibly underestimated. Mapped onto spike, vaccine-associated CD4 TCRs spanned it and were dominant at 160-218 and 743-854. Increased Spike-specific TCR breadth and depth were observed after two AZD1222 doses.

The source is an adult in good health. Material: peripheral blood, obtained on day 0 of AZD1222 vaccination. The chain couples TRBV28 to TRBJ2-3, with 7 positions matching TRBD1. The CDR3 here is CASSLWGQQSDTQYF. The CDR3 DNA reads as TGTGCCAGCAGTTTATGGGGACAGCAGTCAGATACGCAGTATTTT.